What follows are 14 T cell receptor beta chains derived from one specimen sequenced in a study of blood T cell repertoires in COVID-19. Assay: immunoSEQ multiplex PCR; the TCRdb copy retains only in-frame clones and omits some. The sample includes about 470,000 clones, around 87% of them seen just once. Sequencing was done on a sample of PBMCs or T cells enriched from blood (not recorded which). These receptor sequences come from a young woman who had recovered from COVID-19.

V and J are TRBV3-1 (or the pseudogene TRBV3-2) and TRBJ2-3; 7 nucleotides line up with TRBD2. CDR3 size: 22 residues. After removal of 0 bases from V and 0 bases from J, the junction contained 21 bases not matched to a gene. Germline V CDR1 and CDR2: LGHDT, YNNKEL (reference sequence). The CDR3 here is CASSQEIGSGEIRILSTDTQYF. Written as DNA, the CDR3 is TGTGCCAGCAGCCAAGAGATCGGGAGCGGGGAAATACGAATCCTTAGCACAGATACGCAGTATTTT.

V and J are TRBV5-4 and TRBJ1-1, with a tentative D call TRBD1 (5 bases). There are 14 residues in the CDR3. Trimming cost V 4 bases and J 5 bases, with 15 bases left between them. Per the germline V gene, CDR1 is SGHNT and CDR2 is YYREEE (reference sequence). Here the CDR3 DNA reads TGTGCCAGCAGCCGCGGGGGGGAGGGGACTGAAGCTTTCTTT. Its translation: CASSRGGEGTEAFF. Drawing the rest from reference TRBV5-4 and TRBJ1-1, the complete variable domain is ETGVTQSPTHLIKTRGQQVTLRCSSQSGHNTVSWYQQALGQGPQFIFQYYREEENGRGNFPPRFSGLQFPNYSSELNVNALELDDSALYLCASSRGGEGTEAFFGQGTRLTVV.

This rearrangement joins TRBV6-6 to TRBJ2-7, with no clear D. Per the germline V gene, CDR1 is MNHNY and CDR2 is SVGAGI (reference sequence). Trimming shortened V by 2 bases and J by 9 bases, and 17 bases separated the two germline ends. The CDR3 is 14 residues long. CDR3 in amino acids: CASSYGKTILRQYF. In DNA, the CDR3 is TGTGCCAGCAGTTACGGCAAAACAATCTTACGGCAGTACTTC.

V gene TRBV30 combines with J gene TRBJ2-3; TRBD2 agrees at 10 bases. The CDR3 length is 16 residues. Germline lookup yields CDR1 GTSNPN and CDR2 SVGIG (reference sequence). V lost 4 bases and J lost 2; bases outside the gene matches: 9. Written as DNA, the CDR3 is TGTGCCTGGATGGGTCGACTAGCGGGTTTCACAGATACGCAGTATTTT. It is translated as CAWMGRLAGFTDTQYF. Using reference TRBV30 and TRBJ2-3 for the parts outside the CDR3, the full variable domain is SQTIHQWPATLVQPVGSPLSLECTVEGTSNPNLYWYRQAAGRGLQLLFYSVGIGQISSEVPQNLSASRPQDRQFILSSKKLLLSDSGFYLCAWMGRLAGFTDTQYFGPGTRLTVL.

The CDR3 loop reads CASSPGQSYSGANVLTF. In nucleotides, the CDR3 is TGTGCCAGCAGCCCGGGACAGTCCTACTCTGGGGCCAACGTCCTGACTTTC. V and J are TRBV5-5 and TRBJ2-6; TRBD1 aligns across 7 bases. Germline V CDR1 and CDR2: SGHKS, YYEKEE (reference sequence). The junction had 7 bases not matched to a gene; V was cut back by 4 bases and J by 0 bases. The CDR3 runs to 17 residues. The full variable domain, rest sourced from reference TRBV5-5 and TRBJ2-6, is DAGVTQSPTHLIKTRGQQVTLRCSPISGHKSVSWYQQVLGQGPQFIFQYYEKEERGRGNFPDRFSARQFPNYSSELNVNALLLGDSALYLCASSPGQSYSGANVLTFGAGSRLTVL.

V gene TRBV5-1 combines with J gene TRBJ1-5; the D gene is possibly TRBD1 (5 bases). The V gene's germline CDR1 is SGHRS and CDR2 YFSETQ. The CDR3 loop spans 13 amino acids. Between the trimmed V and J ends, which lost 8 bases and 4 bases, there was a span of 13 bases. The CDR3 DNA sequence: TGCGCCAGTGGGGCTGCACCAAATCAGCCCCAGCATTTT. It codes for CASGAAPNQPQHF.

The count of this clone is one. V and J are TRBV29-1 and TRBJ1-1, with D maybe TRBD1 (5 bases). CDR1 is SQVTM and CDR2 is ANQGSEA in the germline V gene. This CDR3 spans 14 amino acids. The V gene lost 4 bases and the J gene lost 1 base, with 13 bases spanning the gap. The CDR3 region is CSVAPGGTNTEAFF. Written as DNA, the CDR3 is TGCAGCGTTGCCCCGGGGGGGACGAACACTGAAGCTTTCTTT.

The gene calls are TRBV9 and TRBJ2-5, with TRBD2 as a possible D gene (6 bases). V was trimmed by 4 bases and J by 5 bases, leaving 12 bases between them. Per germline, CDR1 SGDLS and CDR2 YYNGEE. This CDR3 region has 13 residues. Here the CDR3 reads CASSPWDSETQYF. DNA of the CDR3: TGTGCCAGCAGCCCCTGGGACTCGGAGACCCAGTACTTC.

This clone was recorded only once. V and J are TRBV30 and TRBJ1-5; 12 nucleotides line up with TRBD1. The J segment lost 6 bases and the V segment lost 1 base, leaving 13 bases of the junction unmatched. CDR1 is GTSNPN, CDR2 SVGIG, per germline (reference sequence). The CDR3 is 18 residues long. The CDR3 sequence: CAWSAAGQGALSFQPQHF. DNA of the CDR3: TGTGCCTGGAGTGCAGCGGGACAGGGGGCGTTAAGCTTTCAGCCCCAGCATTTT.

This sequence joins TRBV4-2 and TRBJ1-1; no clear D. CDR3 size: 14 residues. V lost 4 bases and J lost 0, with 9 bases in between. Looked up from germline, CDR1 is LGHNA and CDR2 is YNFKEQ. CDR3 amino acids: CASSRENLNTEAFF. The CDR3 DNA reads TGTGCCAGCAGCCGGGAGAACCTGAACACTGAAGCTTTCTTT.

The CDR3 here is CASSLGLAEYYEQYF. The DNA of the CDR3 is TGTGCCAGCAGCTTAGGTCTAGCGGAGTACTACGAGCAGTACTTC. The J gene is TRBJ2-7, the V gene TRBV7-8, with 7 bases lining up with TRBD2. J was trimmed by 3 bases and V by 1 base; bases with no gene match: 6. Germline values: CDR1 SGHVS, CDR2 FQNEAQ. The CDR3 contains 15 residues.

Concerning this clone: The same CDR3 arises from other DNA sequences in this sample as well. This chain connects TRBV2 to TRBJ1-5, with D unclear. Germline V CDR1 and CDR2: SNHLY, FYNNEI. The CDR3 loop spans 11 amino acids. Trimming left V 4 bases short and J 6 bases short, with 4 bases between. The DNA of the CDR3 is TGTGCCAGCAGTGCAGGTCAGCCCCAGCATTTT. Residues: CASSAGQPQHF.

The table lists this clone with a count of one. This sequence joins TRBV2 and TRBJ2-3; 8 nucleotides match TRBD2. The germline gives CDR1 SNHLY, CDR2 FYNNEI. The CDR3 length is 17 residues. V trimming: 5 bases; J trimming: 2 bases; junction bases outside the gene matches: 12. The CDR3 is CASSTPLRGGSTDTQYF. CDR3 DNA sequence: TGTGCCAGCAGTACTCCCCTCCGGGGGGGATCCACAGATACGCAGTATTTT.

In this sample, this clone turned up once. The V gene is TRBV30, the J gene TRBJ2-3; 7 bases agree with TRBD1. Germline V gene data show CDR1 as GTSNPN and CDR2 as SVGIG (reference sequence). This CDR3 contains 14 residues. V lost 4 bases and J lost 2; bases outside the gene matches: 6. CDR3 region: CAWTGTDFTDTQYF. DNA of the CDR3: TGTGCCTGGACCGGGACAGACTTCACAGATACGCAGTATTTT. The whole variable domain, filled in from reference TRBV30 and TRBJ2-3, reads SQTIHQWPATLVQPVGSPLSLECTVEGTSNPNLYWYRQAAGRGLQLLFYSVGIGQISSEVPQNLSASRPQDRQFILSSKKLLLSDSGFYLCAWTGTDFTDTQYFGPGTRLTVL.